This T cell receptor beta chain is drawn from a study of blood T cell repertoires in COVID-19. The germline V and J ends were trimmed by 2 bases and 0 bases, with 6 bases remaining between them. The CDR3 runs 14 residues. Germline assignment: CDR1 MNHNS and CDR2 SASEGT. Using immunoSEQ multiplex PCR, the repertoire was profiled, and TCRdb retains in-frame clones only, with some absent. The sample records 350,000 to 400,000 clones, approximately 86% being singletons. The sample consisted of peripheral blood. The receptor was isolated from a woman aged 60-75 years with COVID-19, enrolled during active disease. The chain uses TRBV6-1 and TRBJ2-3; D is possibly TRBD1 (6 bases). CDR3 coding DNA: TGTGCCAGCAGTGAAAGGGGGAGCACAGATACGCAGTATTTT. This gives the protein CASSERGSTDTQYF.